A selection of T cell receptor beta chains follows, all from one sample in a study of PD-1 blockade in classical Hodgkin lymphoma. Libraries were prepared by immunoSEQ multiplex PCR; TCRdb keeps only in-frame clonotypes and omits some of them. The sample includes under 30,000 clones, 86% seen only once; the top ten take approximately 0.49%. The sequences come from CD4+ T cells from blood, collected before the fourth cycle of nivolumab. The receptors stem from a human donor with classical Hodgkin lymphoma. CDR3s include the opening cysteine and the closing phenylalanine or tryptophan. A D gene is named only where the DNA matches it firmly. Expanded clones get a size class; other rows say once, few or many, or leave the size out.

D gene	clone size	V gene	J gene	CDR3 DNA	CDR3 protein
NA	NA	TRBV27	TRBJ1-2	TGTGCCAGCAGTAAGGACAGATCTAACTATGGCTACACCTTC	CASSKDRSNYGYTF
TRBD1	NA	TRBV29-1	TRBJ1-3	TGCAGCGTAGGGGACAGGGGACTTTCTGGAAACACCATATATTTT	CSVGDRGLSGNTIYF
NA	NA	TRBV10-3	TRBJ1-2	TGTGCCATCACCCGGGAGACAAACTATGGCTACACCTTC	CAITRETNYGYTF
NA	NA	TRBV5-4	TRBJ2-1	TGTGCCAGCAGCTTGGGAGTAGCTATCTCCTACAATGAGCAGTTCTTC	CASSLGVAISYNEQFF
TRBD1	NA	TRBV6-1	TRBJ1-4	TGTGCCAGCAGTGAAGTTGGGCCAGGGGGAAATGAAAAACTGTTTTTT	CASSEVGPGGNEKLFF
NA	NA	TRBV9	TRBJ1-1	TGTGCCAGCAGCGTAGACCCTTACACAGGGATGAACACTGAAGCTTTCTTT	CASSVDPYTGMNTEAFF
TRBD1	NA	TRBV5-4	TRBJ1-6	TGTGCCAGCAGTAGTCTCGGGAAAACAGGGGGCAAAGTCTCACCCCTCCACTTT	CASSSLGKTGGKVSPLHF
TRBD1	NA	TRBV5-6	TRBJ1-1	TGTGCCAGCAGCCGGGGACAGCTGAACACTGAAGCTTTCTTT	CASSRGQLNTEAFF
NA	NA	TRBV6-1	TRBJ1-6	TGTGCCAGCAGTGCCGGGTTAGGTTCACCCCTCCACTTT	CASSAGLGSPLHF
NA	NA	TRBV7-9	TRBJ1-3	TGTGCCAGCAGCTCCCCCCGGGGGGAGGTCTCTGGAAACACCATATATTTT	CASSSPRGEVSGNTIYF
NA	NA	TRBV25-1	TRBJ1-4	TGTGCCAGCAGTGAATTTTGTGCCTACCTCCGAGGTGAAAAACTGTTTTTT	CASSEFCAYLRGEKLFF
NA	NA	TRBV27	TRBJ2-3	TGTGCCAGCAGTTTCGCGATTAGCACAGATACGCAGTATTTT	CASSFAISTDTQYF
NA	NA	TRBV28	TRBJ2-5	TGTGCCAGCAGTCTAGGGCCGGCGAAGAAAGAGACCCAGTACTTC	CASSLGPAKKETQYF
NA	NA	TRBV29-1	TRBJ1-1	TGCAGCGTCAGCCCGGACAGCCTCACTGAAGCTTTCTTT	CSVSPDSLTEAFF
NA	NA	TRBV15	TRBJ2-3	TGTGCCACCAGCAGACCTCCCTGGGGGTCTATGCCAGATACGCAGTATTTT	CATSRPPWGSMPDTQYF
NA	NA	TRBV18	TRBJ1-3	TGTGCCAGCTCACCACCAGGGATAGGAAACACCATATATTTT	CASSPPGIGNTIYF
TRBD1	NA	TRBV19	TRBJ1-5	TGTGCCAGTAGTCTTTGGTGGGACAGGGCACTCAATCAGCCCCAGCATTTT	CASSLWWDRALNQPQHF
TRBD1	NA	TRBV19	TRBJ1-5	TGTGCCAGTAGTCCCCGACAGGGAGATCAGCCCCAGCATTTT	CASSPRQGDQPQHF
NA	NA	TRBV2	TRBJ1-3	TGTGCCAGCAATAGGGAGACTGGAAACACCATATATTTT	CASNRETGNTIYF
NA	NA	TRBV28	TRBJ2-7	TGTGCCAGCAGCCCTAGCGCCTACTACGAGCAGTACTTC	CASSPSAYYEQYF
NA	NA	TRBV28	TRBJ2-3	TGTGCCAGCAGTTTTGGTAGCCTGGTGGGCACAGATACGCAGTATTTT	CASSFGSLVGTDTQYF
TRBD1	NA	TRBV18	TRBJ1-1	TGTGCCAGCTCACCACCGGGCAGGGGGGAATTGAACACTGAAGCTTTCTTT	CASSPPGRGELNTEAFF
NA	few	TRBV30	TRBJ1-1	TGTGCCTGGAGTGTAGGTGTAGGAGGGAACACTGAAGCTTTCTTT	CAWSVGVGGNTEAFF
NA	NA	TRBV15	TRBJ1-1	TGTGCCACCGGGACGGTGAACACTGAAGCTTTCTTT	CATGTVNTEAFF
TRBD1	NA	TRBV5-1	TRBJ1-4	TGCGCCAGCAGCTATCAGGGGGCGACTAATGAAAAACTGTTTTTT	CASSYQGATNEKLFF
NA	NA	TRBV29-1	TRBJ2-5	TGCAGCGTTTTACTTGCGGCGACCCAGTACTTC	CSVLLAATQYF
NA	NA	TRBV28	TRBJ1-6	TGTGCCAGCAGTTCTGGACAGTGGGCTGGTTATAATTCACCCCTCCACTTT	CASSSGQWAGYNSPLHF
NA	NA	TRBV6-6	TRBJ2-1	TGTGCCAGCAGGGGGTCCGGGACAACTGGCAATGAGCAGTTCTTC	CASRGSGTTGNEQFF
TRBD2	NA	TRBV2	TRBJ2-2	TGTGCCAGCAGCCTCCCTAGCGGGGGGACCACCGGGGAGCTGTTTTTT	CASSLPSGGTTGELFF
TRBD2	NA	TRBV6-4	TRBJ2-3	TGTGCCAGCAGTGACTCGTTAGTAGCGGGAGGGACAGATACGCAGTATTTT	CASSDSLVAGGTDTQYF
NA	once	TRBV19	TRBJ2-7	TGTGCCAGTAGTATAGAGCGGGGGCACTCCTACGAGCAGTACTTC	CASSIERGHSYEQYF
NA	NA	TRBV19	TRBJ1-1	TGTGCCAGTAGTATAAGTCGTAACAGGCAGGCTTTCTTT	CASSISRNRQAFF
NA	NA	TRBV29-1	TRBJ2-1	TGCAGCACAAGACAGGTCTACAATGAGCAGTTCTTC	CSTRQVYNEQFF
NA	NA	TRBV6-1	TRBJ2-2	TGTGCCAGCAGTGACCGACTCTGGAACACCGGGGAGCTGTTTTTT	CASSDRLWNTGELFF
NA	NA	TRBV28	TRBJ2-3	TGTGCCAGCAGCCTGGGGGGAGGGGGGACGCAGTATTTT	CASSLGGGGTQYF
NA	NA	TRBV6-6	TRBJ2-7	TGTGCCAGCTGCAGCAGAACCTACGAGCAGTACTTC	CASCSRTYEQYF
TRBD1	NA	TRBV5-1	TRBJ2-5	TGCGCCAGCAGCAAAGACAGGGCGACCCAAGAGACCCAGTACTTC	CASSKDRATQETQYF
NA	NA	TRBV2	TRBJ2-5	TGTGCCAGCAGTGCGGTGGAGACCCAGTACTTC	CASSAVETQYF
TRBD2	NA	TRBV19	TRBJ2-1	TGTGCCAGTAGTACCGGGACTAGCAGTTACAATGAGCAGTTCTTC	CASSTGTSSYNEQFF
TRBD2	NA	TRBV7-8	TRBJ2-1	TGTGCCAGCAGCCCATGGACTAGCGGGGGGCAGAATGAGCAGTTCTTC	CASSPWTSGGQNEQFF